Here is one T cell receptor (beta chain) with its context. Assay: immunoSEQ multiplex PCR; the TCRdb copy retains only in-frame clones and omits some. Of tens of thousands of clones in the sample, roughly 86% are singletons; the top ten hold 4% to 5%. CDR3 length: 15 amino acids. Trimming at V came to 8 bases and at J to 4 bases, leaving 10 bases not matched to a gene. Germline CDR1 is LNHNV and CDR2 is YYDKDF (reference sequence). This specimen belongs to a study of blood T cell repertoires in COVID-19. The receptor was derived from a man older than 75 with active COVID-19. The sample was peripheral blood. J is TRBJ2-3 and V is TRBV15; TRBD2 aligns across 9 bases. Written as DNA, the CDR3 is TGTGCCACCCGAATTAGCGGGAGTTGGCCAGATACGCAGTATTTT. Residues: CATRISGSWPDTQYF. Full variable domain (remainder filled in from reference TRBV15 and TRBJ2-3): DAMVIQNPRYQVTQFGKPVTLSCSQTLNHNVMYWYQQKSSQAPKLLFHYYDKDFNNEADTPDNFQSRRPNTSFCFLDIRSPGLGDTAMYLCATRISGSWPDTQYFGPGTRLTVL.